What follows are 20 T cell receptor beta chains derived from one specimen sequenced in a study of technical replicates of blood from a handful of donors. Sequencing used immunoSEQ multiplex PCR; TCRdb keeps in-frame clones, though not all of them. Seen here are some 68,000 clones, around 95% observed once, and the top ten hold 0.2% to 0.25%. Input material: T cells isolated from PBMCs. Receptors were obtained from a human donor in good health.

The chain has TRBV19 and TRBJ2-5; perhaps TRBD2 as D (6 bases). This CDR3 is built from 13 residues. Germline CDR1 is LNHDA and CDR2 is SQIVND (reference sequence). V was pared by 6 bases and J by 4 bases, with 12 bases between. The CDR3 loop reads CASREGSRETQYF. CDR3 sequence (DNA): TGTGCCAGTAGGGAGGGCTCAAGAGAGACCCAGTACTTC.

The V call is TRBV5-4, the J call TRBJ2-7; D gene uncertain. The length of the CDR3 is 13 residues. Germline V lookup: CDR1 SGHNT, CDR2 YYREEE (reference sequence). Trimming cost V 0 bases and J 2 bases, with 6 bases left between them. The CDR3 region is CASSLARTYEQYF. The CDR3 DNA is TGTGCCAGCAGCTTGGCCAGGACCTACGAGCAGTACTTC.

J is TRBJ2-5 and V is TRBV10-3, with 7 bases aligning to TRBD1. V lost 2 bases and J lost 3; bases outside the gene matches: 9. The CDR3 is 16 amino acids. From germline, CDR1 is ENHRY and CDR2 SYGVKD. The CDR3 region is CAISEAGTETKETQYF. The CDR3 nucleotides are TGTGCCATCAGTGAGGCTGGGACAGAGACAAAAGAGACCCAGTACTTC.

Here the CDR3 reads CASSLASRGRGEQYF. DNA of the CDR3: TGTGCCAGCAGCTTAGCGTCCAGGGGAAGGGGCGAGCAGTACTTC. The rearrangement links TRBV7-8 to TRBJ2-7; TRBD1 might be the D (6 bases). The CDR3 sequence is 15 residues long. Trimming removed 0 bases from V and 6 bases from J, with 15 bases in between. Germline V CDR1 and CDR2: SGHVS, FQNEAQ.

This clone showed up just once. This chain connects TRBV29-1 to TRBJ2-7; maybe TRBD1 (6 bases). CDR1 is SQVTM and CDR2 is ANQGSEA in the germline V gene. Trimming took 0 bases from V and 4 from J, leaving 16 bases between them. This CDR3 has 15 amino acids. CDR3 DNA: TGCAGCGTTGAAGATACGAGGACAGAGGGTTACGAGCAGTACTTC. This codes for CSVEDTRTEGYEQYF.

The gene calls are TRBV10-2 and TRBJ2-3; D is unresolved. Germline CDR1 reads WSHSY; CDR2 reads SAAADI. Trimming left V 6 bases short and J 6 bases short, with 7 bases between. The CDR3 contains 11 residues. The CDR3 region has the DNA TGCGCCAGCAGGACAACCGATACGCAGTATTTT. Protein sequence: CASRTTDTQYF.

This chain connects TRBV5-1 to TRBJ2-7; TRBD1 agrees at 7 bases. Germline assignment: CDR1 SGHRS and CDR2 YFSETQ. This CDR3 has 14 amino acids. V shed 3 bases and J 0 bases; nucleotides not matched to a gene: 3. CDR3 coding DNA: TGCGCCAGCAGCTCGGACAGGACCTCCTACGAGCAGTACTTC. This encodes CASSSDRTSYEQYF.

This chain joins TRBV28 and TRBJ2-5, with TRBD1 matching 12 bases. The V segment lost 3 bases and the J segment 4 bases; nucleotides outside the gene matches: 6. The CDR3 has 16 amino acids. Germline-derived CDR1 and CDR2 are MDHEN and SYDVKM. The CDR3: CASSFTGTGGGETQYF. The CDR3 nucleotides read TGTGCCAGCAGTTTCACCGGGACAGGGGGCGGAGAGACCCAGTACTTC.

V usage is TRBV25-1 and J usage is TRBJ1-3; 7 nucleotides align to TRBD1. After removal of 4 bases from V and 2 bases from J, the junction contained 11 bases not matched to a gene. The CDR3 loop spans 17 amino acids. Germline CDR1 is MGHDK and CDR2 is SYGVNS. The CDR3 nucleotides read TGTGCCAGCAGTGCTCGACAGGGCTGGTATGCTGGAAACACCATATATTTT. Amino acids: CASSARQGWYAGNTIYF.

The chain joins TRBV27 to TRBJ2-6; D possibly corresponds to TRBD1 (6 bases). CDR1 and CDR2 (germline): MNHEY, SMNVEV (reference sequence). The germline V and J ends were trimmed by 4 bases and 2 bases, with 18 bases remaining between them. There are 18 residues in the CDR3. CDR3 in DNA: TGTGCCAGCAGTTCTACTTCCTTTACAGGGACTGGGGCCAACGTCCTGACTTTC. It translates to CASSSTSFTGTGANVLTF.

This rearrangement joins TRBV9 to TRBJ2-7; D possibly corresponds to TRBD1 (6 bases). From germline, CDR1 is SGDLS and CDR2 YYNGEE. The CDR3 consists of 12 residues. V was pared by 4 bases and J by 5 bases, with 10 bases between. CDR3 sequence: CASSLRDNEQYF. In nucleotides, the CDR3 is TGTGCCAGCAGCTTGAGGGACAACGAGCAGTACTTC.

The rearrangement uses TRBV5-1 and TRBJ2-7, with TRBD1 identical over 8 bases. J lost 0 bases, V lost 3 bases, and 8 bases had no gene match. Germline CDR1 SGHRS, CDR2 YFSETQ. This CDR3 spans 16 amino acids. The CDR3 loop is CASSSRGTGPSYEQYF. The CDR3 nucleotides read TGCGCCAGCAGCTCGAGGGGGACAGGCCCCTCCTACGAGCAGTACTTC.

The chain employs TRBV6-5 and TRBJ2-5, with a tentative D call TRBD1 (5 bases). This CDR3 comprises 13 residues. Trimming removed 10 bases from V and 0 bases from J, with 12 bases in between. Per germline, CDR1 MNHEY and CDR2 SVGAGI. The CDR3 DNA sequence: TGTGCCACCACGCCAGGGTACCAAGAGACCCAGTACTTC. This gives the protein CATTPGYQETQYF.

V and J are TRBV7-8 and TRBJ2-5, with D perhaps matching TRBD2 (6 bases). Germline assignment: CDR1 SGHVS and CDR2 FQNEAQ. V lost 5 bases and J 2 bases, leaving 21 bases between the germline ends. The CDR3 loop spans 17 amino acids. The CDR3 region has the DNA TGTGCCAGCAGCCCCTCATCCCTCGTAGCGGCTCAAGAGACCCAGTACTTC. Residues: CASSPSSLVAAQETQYF.

This chain connects TRBV7-9 to TRBJ2-5; no clear D. Germline-derived CDR1 and CDR2 are SEHNR and FQNEAQ (reference sequence). Trimming cost V 4 bases and J 2 bases, with 2 bases left between them. CDR3 size: 11 residues. As DNA, the CDR3 is TGTGCCAGCAGCTCGCAAGAGACCCAGTACTTC. This gives the protein CASSSQETQYF. The entire variable domain, with the rest obtained from reference TRBV7-9 and TRBJ2-5, is as follows: DTGVSQNPRHKITKRGQNVTFRCDPISEHNRLYWYRQTLGQGPEFLTYFQNEAQLEKSRLLSDRFSAERPKGSFSTLEIQRTEQGDSAMYLCASSSQETQYFGPGTRLLVL.

In this sample, this clone turned up once. The CDR3 DNA sequence: TGTGCCAGCAGCCAAGGCACTAGCGGGGACTACGAGCAGTACTTC. As protein: CASSQGTSGDYEQYF. V is TRBV4-2 and J is TRBJ2-7, with 10 bases matching TRBD2. V was pared by 1 base and J by 3 bases, with 3 bases of the junction left unmatched. Germline-derived CDR1 and CDR2 are LGHNA and YNFKEQ. The CDR3 spans 15 residues.

This chain uses TRBV7-2 with TRBJ2-5; 10 nucleotides line up with TRBD2. V was clipped by 3 bases and J by 4 bases; unmatched bases: 5. The CDR3 has 15 amino acids. The V gene's germline CDR1 is SGHTA and CDR2 FQGNSA. The CDR3 coding sequence is TGTGCCAGCAGCTTCGCCACTAGCGGGGCAGAGACCCAGTACTTC. This encodes CASSFATSGAETQYF. Full variable domain (outside the CDR3, taken from reference TRBV7-2 and TRBJ2-5): GAGVSQSPSNKVTEKGKDVELRCDPISGHTALYWYRQSLGQGLEFLIYFQGNSAPDKSGLPSDRFSAERTGGSVSTLTIQRTQQEDSAVYLCASSFATSGAETQYFGPGTRLLVL.

This clone has just one count. The V call is TRBV6-4, the J call TRBJ2-1, with D maybe TRBD2 (6 bases). V dropped 6 bases and J dropped 0 bases, with 15 bases sitting between them. The length of the CDR3 is 16 residues. CDR1 is MRHNA, CDR2 SNTAGT, per germline. This CDR3 is CASSSERVGSYNEQFF. The CDR3 DNA sequence: TGTGCCAGCAGCTCCGAGCGGGTTGGCTCCTACAATGAGCAGTTCTTC.

V and J are TRBV4-1 and TRBJ2-3; 8 bases align to TRBD2. The CDR3 covers 18 residues. V lost 2 bases, J lost 2 bases, and 12 bases stayed unmatched. Germline V CDR1 and CDR2: MGHRA, YSYEKL. The CDR3 loop reads CASSQNPLERGPTDTQYF. The CDR3 DNA reads as TGCGCCAGCAGCCAAAATCCTTTAGAGCGGGGGCCCACAGATACGCAGTATTTT.

The V and J genes are TRBV13 and TRBJ2-7; TRBD1 agrees at 7 bases. The CDR3 extends over 15 amino acids. The germline gives CDR1 PRHDT, CDR2 FYEKMQ (reference sequence). The trim removed 2 bases at V and 4 bases at J, leaving 8 bases unmatched. This CDR3 reads CASSLSFQGEYEQYF. The CDR3 DNA is TGTGCCAGCAGCTTAAGTTTCCAGGGGGAATACGAGCAGTACTTC.